This T cell receptor beta chain originates from a study of identifying expanded T cells in peripheral blood. This clone turned up a few times. Produced via immunoSEQ multiplex PCR; TCRdb's table is partial and in-frame only. This table holds over 90,000 clones, roughly 87% found once. V was trimmed by 3 bases and J by 4 bases, leaving 1 base between them. The CDR3 covers 11 residues. Germline V gene sequence: CDR1 MNHEY, CDR2 SMNVEV (reference sequence). This TCR was recovered from a person aged 18 to 75 in good health. Sequencing was done on a sample of blood. V gene TRBV27 combines with J gene TRBJ1-3, with D hard to call. CDR3 in amino acids: CASSFGNTIYF. CDR3 coding DNA: TGTGCCAGCAGTTTCGGAAACACCATATATTTT.